Listed here is a single T cell receptor (beta chain). Its specific antigen is unknown. No clone much larger than this one lies a single base away; base qualities are absent. This record belongs to a study of blood T cell repertoires in COVID-19 (dated by TCRdb to the early 2020s). Notes on the research overall: Collaborator samples came from the United States, Italy and Spain and covered acute and convalescent phases of COVID-19. Samples came from the ongoing ImmuneRACE study (first 160 participants) plus 1,254 subjects from 6 global collaborators. The repertoires were released in a freely available public database meant as a resource for research on the immune response to SARS-CoV-2. Where available, HLA class I and class II types were obtained from metadata supplied by the sample provider rather than from assay-based typing. Subjects who had been exposed to COVID-19, were actively infected with it, or had recovered from it provided the deeply sampled blood TCRbeta repertoires that made up the dataset. The material from the prospective study consisted of cDNA or gDNA derived from T cells, B-cell-depleted T cells, or PBMCs. Nearly every sample came with metadata listing a de-identified subject ID, COVID-19 status, age in years and sex. Results the study describes overall, beyond this receptor: How much clinical and demographic metadata was included differed by source and by participant, and the metadata was provided uncurated.

V is reduced by 2 bases and J by 1 base, leaving a spacing of 6 bases between them. The germline V gene yields MNHNS for CDR1 and SASEGT for CDR2. Measured from the cysteine to the phenylalanine, the CDR3 is 13 residues long. Here the CDR3 DNA is all that survives: 39 bases in frame from base 1. One collaborating source in Seattle enrolled patients while the patients were actively infected and followed the patients over time throughout the course of disease. Whole blood was collected in K2EDTA tubes by collaborating institutions according to the institutions' own protocols. For TCRbeta analysis, collaborators shipped samples as frozen whole blood, isolated PBMCs, or DNA extracted from either of those sample types. The immunoSEQ Assay, a bias-controlled multiplex PCR, was used to amplify TCRbeta CDR3 regions from genomic DNA. The published analysis was carried out like this. Nucleated cell counts per sample were estimated from amplification of reference gene primers within the assay. To quantify the absolute abundance of each unique TCRbeta CDR3 rearrangement, sequence reads were collapsed and filtered. For each sample, productive Simpson clonality was calculated by taking the square root of Simpson's diversity index across productive rearrangements. TCRdb re-hosts the immuneACCESS table, in-frame sequences only. Its copies lack some clones; in the studies checked, an unresolved V gene accounts for under half of them, and the cause for the rest is not known. The DNA was the basis for D and trimming; V, J and clone size are from that table. Here the sample has about 310,000 clones; around 90% occur a single time. Jointly, the top ten make up approximately 0.98% of the sample.

The sequence came from a woman in her thirties or forties with COVID-19, enrolled during active disease. The rearranged chain carries TRBV6-1 and TRBJ2-7; no confident D gene assignment can be made. The sequenced sample was peripheral blood. In nucleotide form, the sequence is TGTGCCAGCAGTGAATCGGTTTCCTACGAGCAGTACTTC. Its translation is CASSESVSYEQYF.